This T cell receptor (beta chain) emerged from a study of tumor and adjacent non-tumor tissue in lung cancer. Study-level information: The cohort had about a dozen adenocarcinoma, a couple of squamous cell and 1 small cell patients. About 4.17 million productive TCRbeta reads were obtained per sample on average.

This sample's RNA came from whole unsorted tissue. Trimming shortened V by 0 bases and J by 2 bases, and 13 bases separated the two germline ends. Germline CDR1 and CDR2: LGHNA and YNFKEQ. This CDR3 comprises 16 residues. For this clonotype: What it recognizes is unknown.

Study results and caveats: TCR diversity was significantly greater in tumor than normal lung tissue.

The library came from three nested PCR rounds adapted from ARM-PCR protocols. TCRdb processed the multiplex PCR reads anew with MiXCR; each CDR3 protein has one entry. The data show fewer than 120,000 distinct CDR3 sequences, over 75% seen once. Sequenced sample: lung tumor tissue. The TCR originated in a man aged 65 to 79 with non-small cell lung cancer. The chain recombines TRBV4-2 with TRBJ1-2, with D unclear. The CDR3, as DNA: TGTGCCAGCAGCCAAGATATGAGCAGGACCAACTATGGCTACACCTTC. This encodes CASSQDMSRTNYGYTF.